The 13 T cell receptor beta chains reported below all come from one sample, sequenced in a study of response to subunit inactivated influenza vaccine. In TCRdb, the RT-PCR reads were re-called with MiXCR into one record per CDR3 protein. This table has 590,000 or so distinct CDR3 sequences, less than 15% appearing once. Sequencing used PBMCs from blood, obtained less than 15 days before vaccination. These receptors were obtained from a man aged 50-60 years who received an inactivated influenza vaccine.

This chain links TRBV6-1 with TRBJ2-2, with 7 nucleotides matching TRBD2. Per the germline V gene, CDR1 is MNHNS and CDR2 is SASEGT. Trimming took 4 bases from V and 1 from J; bases not matched to a gene: 3. The CDR3 contains 15 residues. CDR3 loop: CASSGTSVNTGELFF. The CDR3 nucleotides are TGTGCCAGCAGTGGAACTAGCGTGAACACCGGGGAGCTGTTTTTT.

The CDR3 DNA reads TGCAGTGCTAGAGCCCTAGGGGAGCGGACAGCCTACAATGAGCAGTTCTTC. Its translation: CSARALGERTAYNEQFF. This chain links TRBV20-1 with TRBJ2-1, with a weak D call TRBD1 (6 bases). Germline V gene sequence: CDR1 DFQATT, CDR2 SNEGSKA (reference sequence). Trimming shortened V by 1 base and J by 2 bases, and 18 bases separated the two germline ends. The CDR3 length is 17 residues.

This clonotype appeared many times. The V call is TRBV7-9, the J call TRBJ2-1; 8 bases line up with TRBD1. V dropped 1 base and J dropped 5; count of bases not matched to a gene: 4. This CDR3 has 15 amino acids. Looked up from germline, CDR1 is SEHNR and CDR2 is FQNEAQ (reference sequence). CDR3 DNA: TGTGCCAGCAGCTTAGGCAGGGGGCAGGACAATGAGCAGTTCTTC. Amino acids: CASSLGRGQDNEQFF.

This clonotype was detected only a few times. CDR3 sequence: CASSQDRSLREKLFF. As DNA, the CDR3 is TGTGCCAGCAGCCAAGATCGGTCCCTAAGGGAAAAACTGTTTTTT. The genes are TRBV4-2 and TRBJ1-4; D is unresolved. Trimming shortened V by 0 bases and J by 8 bases, and 13 bases separated the two germline ends. Germline-derived CDR1 and CDR2 are LGHNA and YNFKEQ. The CDR3 spans 15 residues.

The V gene is TRBV28, the J gene TRBJ2-2; 7 nucleotides align to TRBD2. The CDR3 is made up of 17 amino acids. Losses at the gene ends were 0 bases for V and 1 base for J; bases not matched to a gene: 5. Germline CDR1 is MDHEN and CDR2 is SYDVKM. Written as DNA, the CDR3 is TGTGCCAGCAGTTTATGGCCCCTAGCGGTGAACACCGGGGAGCTGTTTTTT. Amino acids: CASSLWPLAVNTGELFF.

This clonotype was counted between two and nine times. The chain has TRBV7-9 and TRBJ2-1, with D hard to call. In germline, CDR1 is SEHNR, CDR2 FQNEAQ (reference sequence). The CDR3 is made up of 9 amino acids. V was shortened by 8 bases and J by 10 bases, with 6 bases between the two germline ends. CDR3 bases: TGTGCCAGCCCGTCGGAGCAGTTCTTC. Protein product: CASPSEQFF.

This clonotype has at least ten counts. The rearrangement links TRBV12-3 or TRBV12-4 to TRBJ2-1, with D tentatively TRBD2 (5 bases). The CDR3 sequence is 13 residues long. V was trimmed by 2 bases and J by 8 bases, leaving 10 bases between them. As DNA, the CDR3 is TGTGCCAGCAGTTTAAGCACGAGGGATGAGCAGTTCTTC. Its protein is CASSLSTRDEQFF.

The rearrangement links TRBV28 to TRBJ1-6; 9 bases align to TRBD1. Germline V gene lookup returns CDR1 MDHEN and CDR2 SYDVKM. There are 14 residues in the CDR3. Trimming at V came to 5 bases and at J to 7 bases, leaving 3 bases not matched to a gene. The DNA for the CDR3 is TGTGCCAGCAGTACAGGGGGCGCGAATTCACCCCTCCACTTT. It yields the protein CASSTGGANSPLHF.

This clonotype has a handful of counts. J is TRBJ2-7 and V is TRBV20-1; 8 bases fit TRBD2. The germline V gene encodes CDR1 DFQATT and CDR2 SNEGSKA (reference sequence). The CDR3 is made up of 12 amino acids. The CDR3 DNA sequence: TGCAGATTCGGGAGGGGTGGTGACGAGCAGTACTTC. Translating it yields CRFGRGGDEQYF.

This clonotype was counted a few times. The CDR3 here is CASSQDRIPTDTIYF. The DNA of the CDR3 is TGTGCCAGCAGCCAAGATCGAATCCCCACGGACACCATATATTTT. J is TRBJ1-3 and V is TRBV4-2; D gene unclear. The CDR3 has 15 amino acids. CDR1 LGHNA and CDR2 YNFKEQ come from the germline V gene. V shed 0 bases and J shed 8 bases, with 14 bases lying between them.

The V call is TRBV29-1, the J call TRBJ2-3; the D is unclear. The germline CDR1 and CDR2 sequences are SQVTM and ANQGSEA. CDR3 size: 12 residues. V was pared by 4 bases and J by 6 bases, with 11 bases between. The CDR3 loop is CSVVVGGDTQYF. The CDR3 DNA reads TGCAGCGTTGTTGTGGGCGGCGATACGCAGTATTTT.

There are a few counts of this clonotype. This sequence joins TRBV27 and TRBJ2-3, with TRBD2 matching over 10 bases. The V segment lost 1 base and the J segment 6 bases; nucleotides outside the gene matches: 7. Germline V CDR1 and CDR2: MNHEY, SMNVEV (reference sequence). The CDR3 contains 16 residues. CDR3 sequence reads: CASSLFPSGSSDTQYF. DNA for the CDR3: TGTGCCAGCAGTTTATTTCCTAGCGGGAGTTCCGATACGCAGTATTTT.

This clonotype showed up just a few times. The gene calls are TRBV28 and TRBJ1-1; maybe TRBD1 (6 bases). Trimming removed 7 bases at V and 4 bases at J, with 16 bases between. CDR3 length: 14 amino acids. CDR1 and CDR2 (germline): MDHEN, SYDVKM. Here the CDR3 reads CASNFPQDSTEAFF. The CDR3 DNA reads TGTGCCAGCAACTTCCCCCAGGACAGCACTGAAGCTTTCTTT.